This T cell receptor (beta chain) was identified during a study of cytomegalovirus exposure and HLA in healthy donors. The study's findings and limits: Differences between HLA loci emerged in a later analysis of TCR association rates, with DRB1 most and HLA-C fewest. Later analysis identified several of the most significant clusters that appeared linked to common viral pathogens.

The primer mix had 60 Vbeta and 13 Jbeta primers. The protocol was immunoSEQ multiplex PCR, while the TCRdb copy is restricted to in-frame clones and leaves out a portion. The sample shows roughly 250,000 clones, roughly four fifths of them seen only once. With respect to this clone: Its antigen is as yet unknown.

Sequencing was carried out using PBMCs. The TCR originated in a woman between 40 and 55 years old in good health and CMV-seropositive.

DNA of the CDR3: TGTGCCTGGAGTGGGACCCAGGGGGAGGTTATGCGTGGCTACACCTTC. It encodes CAWSGTQGEVMRGYTF. The rearrangement uses TRBV30 and TRBJ1-2; 7 nucleotides match TRBD1. Germline V gene data show CDR1 as GTSNPN and CDR2 as SVGIG (reference sequence). The CDR3 covers 16 residues. V gave up 1 base and J gave up 7 bases; unmatched junction bases: 15.